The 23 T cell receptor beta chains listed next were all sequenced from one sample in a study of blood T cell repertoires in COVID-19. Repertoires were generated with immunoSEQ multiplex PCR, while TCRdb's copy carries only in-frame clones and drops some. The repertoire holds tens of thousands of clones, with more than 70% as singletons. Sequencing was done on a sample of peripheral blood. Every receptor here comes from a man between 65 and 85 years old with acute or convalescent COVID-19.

This CDR3 is CASSYRDRDKTFF. CDR3 in DNA: TGTGCCAGTAGTTACCGGGACAGGGATAAGACTTTCTTT. This sequence joins TRBV19 and TRBJ1-1, with TRBD1 matching over 9 bases. This CDR3 spans 13 amino acids. Germline values: CDR1 LNHDA, CDR2 SQIVND (reference sequence). V lost 5 bases and J lost 12; bases outside the gene matches: 10.

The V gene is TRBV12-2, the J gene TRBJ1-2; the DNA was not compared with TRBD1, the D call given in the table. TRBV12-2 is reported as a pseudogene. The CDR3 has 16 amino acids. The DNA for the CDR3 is TGTGCAAGTCGCTTAGCTGTAGGGGAATTCGGGCGTGGCTACACCTTC. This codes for CASRLAVGEFGRGYTF.

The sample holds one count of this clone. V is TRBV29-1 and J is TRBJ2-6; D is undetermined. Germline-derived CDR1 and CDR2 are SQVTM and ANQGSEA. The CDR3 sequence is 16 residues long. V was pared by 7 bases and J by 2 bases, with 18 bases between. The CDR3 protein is CSAGGHGNAGANVLTF. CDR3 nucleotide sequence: TGCAGCGCCGGTGGGCACGGAAACGCTGGGGCCAACGTCCTGACTTTC.

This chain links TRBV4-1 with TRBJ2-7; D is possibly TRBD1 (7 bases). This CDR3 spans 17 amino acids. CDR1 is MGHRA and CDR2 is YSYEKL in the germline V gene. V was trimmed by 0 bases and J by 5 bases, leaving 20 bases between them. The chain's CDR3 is CASSQERGGQGVDEQYF. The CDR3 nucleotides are TGCGCCAGCAGCCAAGAGAGAGGGGGGCAGGGGGTCGACGAGCAGTACTTC.

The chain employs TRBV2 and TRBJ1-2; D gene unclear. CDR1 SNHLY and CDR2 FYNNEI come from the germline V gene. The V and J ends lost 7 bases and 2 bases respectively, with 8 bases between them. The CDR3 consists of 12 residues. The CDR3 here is CASKESNYGYTF. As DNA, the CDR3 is TGTGCCAGCAAGGAGAGCAACTATGGCTACACCTTC.

The CDR3 here is CASSPREAQTGELFF. The CDR3 DNA sequence: TGTGCCAGCTCACCGAGGGAAGCGCAAACCGGGGAGCTGTTTTTT. This chain connects TRBV18 to TRBJ2-2, with a weak D call TRBD2 (5 bases). V was shortened by 3 bases and J by 5 bases, with 13 bases between the two germline ends. Germline CDR1 KGHSH, CDR2 LQKENI. The CDR3 is 15 residues long.

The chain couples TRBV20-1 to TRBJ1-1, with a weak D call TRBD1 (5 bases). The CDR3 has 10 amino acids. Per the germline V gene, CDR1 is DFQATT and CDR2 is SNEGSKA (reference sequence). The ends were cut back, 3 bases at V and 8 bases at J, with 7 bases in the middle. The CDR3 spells CSASRGEAFF. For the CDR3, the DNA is TGCAGTGCTAGTCGGGGGGAAGCTTTCTTT.

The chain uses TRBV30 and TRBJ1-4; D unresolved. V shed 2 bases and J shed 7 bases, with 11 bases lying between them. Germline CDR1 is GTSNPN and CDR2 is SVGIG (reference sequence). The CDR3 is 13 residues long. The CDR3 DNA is TGTGCCTGGAGTCCTGGGGAGGGTGAAAAACTGTTTTTT. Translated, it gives CAWSPGEGEKLFF.

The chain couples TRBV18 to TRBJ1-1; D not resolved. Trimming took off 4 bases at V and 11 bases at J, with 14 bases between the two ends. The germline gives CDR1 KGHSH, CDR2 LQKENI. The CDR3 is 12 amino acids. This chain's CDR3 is CASSQAVDLAFF. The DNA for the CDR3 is TGTGCCAGCTCACAAGCGGTGGACCTTGCTTTCTTT.

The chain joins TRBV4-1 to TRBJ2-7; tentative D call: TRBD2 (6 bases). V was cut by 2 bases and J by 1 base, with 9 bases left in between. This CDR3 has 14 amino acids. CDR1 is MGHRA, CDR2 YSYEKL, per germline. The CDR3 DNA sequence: TGCGCCAGCAGCCAAACAGGACTATCCTACGAGCAGTACTTC. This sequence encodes CASSQTGLSYEQYF.

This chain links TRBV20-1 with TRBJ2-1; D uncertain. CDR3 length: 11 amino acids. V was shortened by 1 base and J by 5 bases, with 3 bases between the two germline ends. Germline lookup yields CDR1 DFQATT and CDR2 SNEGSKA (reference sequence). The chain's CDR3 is CSARADNEQFF. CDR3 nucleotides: TGCAGTGCTAGAGCGGACAATGAGCAGTTCTTC.

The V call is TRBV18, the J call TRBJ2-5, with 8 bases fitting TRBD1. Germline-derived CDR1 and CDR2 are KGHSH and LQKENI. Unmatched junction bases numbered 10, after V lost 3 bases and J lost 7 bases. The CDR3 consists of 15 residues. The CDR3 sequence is CASSPPGQDVGTQYF. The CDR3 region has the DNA TGTGCCAGCTCACCCCCGGGACAGGACGTCGGGACCCAGTACTTC.

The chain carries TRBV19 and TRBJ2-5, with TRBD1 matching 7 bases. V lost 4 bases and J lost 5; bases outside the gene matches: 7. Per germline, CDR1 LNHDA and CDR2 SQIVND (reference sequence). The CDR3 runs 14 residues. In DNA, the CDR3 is TGTGCCAGTAGTACGGCGACAGGGTGGGAGACCCAGTACTTC. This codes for CASSTATGWETQYF. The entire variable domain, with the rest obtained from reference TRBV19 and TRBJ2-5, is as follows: DGGITQSPKYLFRKEGQNVTLSCEQNLNHDAMYWYRQDPGQGLRLIYYSQIVNDFQKGDIAEGYSVSREKKESFPLTVTSAQKNPTAFYLCASSTATGWETQYFGPGTRLLVL.

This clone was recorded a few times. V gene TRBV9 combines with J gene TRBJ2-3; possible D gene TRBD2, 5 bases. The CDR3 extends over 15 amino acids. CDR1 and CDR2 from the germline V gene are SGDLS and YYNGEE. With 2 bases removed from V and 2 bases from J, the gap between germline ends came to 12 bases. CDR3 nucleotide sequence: TGTGCCAGCAGCGTCAACAGCGGATACACAGATACGCAGTATTTT. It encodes CASSVNSGYTDTQYF.

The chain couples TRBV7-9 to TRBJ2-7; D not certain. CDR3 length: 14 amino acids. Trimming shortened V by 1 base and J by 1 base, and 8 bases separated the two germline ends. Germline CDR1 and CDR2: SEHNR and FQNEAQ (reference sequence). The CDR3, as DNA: TGTGCCAGCAGCTTAGACTTCGAATCCTACGAGCAGTACTTC. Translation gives CASSLDFESYEQYF.

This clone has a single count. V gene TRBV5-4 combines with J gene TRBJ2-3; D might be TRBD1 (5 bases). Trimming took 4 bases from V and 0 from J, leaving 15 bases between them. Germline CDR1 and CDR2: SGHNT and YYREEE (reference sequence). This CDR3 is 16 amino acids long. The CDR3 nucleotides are TGTGCCAGCAGCACCGCCAAGACAGCTAGCACAGATACGCAGTATTTT. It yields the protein CASSTAKTASTDTQYF.

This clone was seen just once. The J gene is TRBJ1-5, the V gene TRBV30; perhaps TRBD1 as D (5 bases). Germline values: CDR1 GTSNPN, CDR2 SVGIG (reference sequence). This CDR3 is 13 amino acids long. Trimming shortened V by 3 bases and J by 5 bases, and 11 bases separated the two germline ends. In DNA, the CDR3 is TGTGCCTGGAGCCAGGGCTTCGATCAGCCCCAGCATTTT. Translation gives CAWSQGFDQPQHF. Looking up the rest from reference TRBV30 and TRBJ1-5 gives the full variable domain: SQTIHQWPATLVQPVGSPLSLECTVEGTSNPNLYWYRQAAGRGLQLLFYSVGIGQISSEVPQNLSASRPQDRQFILSSKKLLLSDSGFYLCAWSQGFDQPQHFGDGTRLSIL.

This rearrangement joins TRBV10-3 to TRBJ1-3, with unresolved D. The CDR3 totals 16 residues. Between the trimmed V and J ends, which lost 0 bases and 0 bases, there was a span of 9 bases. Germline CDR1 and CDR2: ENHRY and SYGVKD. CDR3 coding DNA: TGTGCCATCAGTGAGTCAACTAAGGACTCTGGAAACACCATATATTTT. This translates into CAISESTKDSGNTIYF.

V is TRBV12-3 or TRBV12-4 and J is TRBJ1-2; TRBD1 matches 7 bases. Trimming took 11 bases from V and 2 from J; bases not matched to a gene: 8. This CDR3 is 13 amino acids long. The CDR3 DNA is TGTGCCTCCCGGACAGGAGTAAACTATGGCTACACCTTC. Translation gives CASRTGVNYGYTF.

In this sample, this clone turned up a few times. CDR3 amino acids: CAISETLAGASTDTQYF. The CDR3 bases are TGTGCCATCAGTGAGACCTTGGCGGGGGCGAGCACAGATACGCAGTATTTT. This sequence joins TRBV10-3 and TRBJ2-3, with D maybe TRBD2 (7 bases). Trimming stripped 2 bases from V and 0 bases from J, with 15 bases between. CDR1 and CDR2 from the germline V gene are ENHRY and SYGVKD. This CDR3 spans 17 amino acids.

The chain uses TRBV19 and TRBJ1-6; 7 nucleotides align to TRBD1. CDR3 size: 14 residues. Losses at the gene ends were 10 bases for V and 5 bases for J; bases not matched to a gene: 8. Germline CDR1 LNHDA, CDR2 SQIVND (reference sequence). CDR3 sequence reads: CATRGTENNSPLHF. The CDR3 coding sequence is TGTGCCACCCGCGGGACAGAGAATAATTCACCCCTCCACTTT.

The CDR3 nucleotides read TGCAGTGCTAGTGGAGGGGGCCTACTAGCTGCCCCCAATGAGCAGTTCTTC. This encodes CSASGGGLLAAPNEQFF. The chain links TRBV20-1 to TRBJ2-1, with D maybe TRBD1 (7 bases). Trimming cost V 3 bases and J 6 bases, with 24 bases left between them. Germline assignment: CDR1 DFQATT and CDR2 SNEGSKA (reference sequence). CDR3 size: 17 residues.

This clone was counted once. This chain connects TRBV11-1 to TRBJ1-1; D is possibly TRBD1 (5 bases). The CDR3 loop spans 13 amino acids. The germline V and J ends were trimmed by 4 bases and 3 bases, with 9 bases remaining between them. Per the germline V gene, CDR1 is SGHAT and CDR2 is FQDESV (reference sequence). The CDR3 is CASSSAGYTEAFF. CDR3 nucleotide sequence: TGTGCCAGCAGCTCCGCAGGGTACACTGAAGCTTTCTTT.